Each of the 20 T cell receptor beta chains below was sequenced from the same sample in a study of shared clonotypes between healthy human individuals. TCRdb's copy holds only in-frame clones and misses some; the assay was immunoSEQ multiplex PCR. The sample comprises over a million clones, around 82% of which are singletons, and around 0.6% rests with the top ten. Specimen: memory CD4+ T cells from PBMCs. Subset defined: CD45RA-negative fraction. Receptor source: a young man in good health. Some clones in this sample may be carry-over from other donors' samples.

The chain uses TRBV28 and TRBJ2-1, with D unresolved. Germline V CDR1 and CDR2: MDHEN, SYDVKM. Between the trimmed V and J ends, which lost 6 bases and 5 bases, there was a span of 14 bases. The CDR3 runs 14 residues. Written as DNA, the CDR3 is TGTGCCAGCAGGCTCCGTACGGAAAACAATGAGCAGTTCTTC. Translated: CASRLRTENNEQFF.

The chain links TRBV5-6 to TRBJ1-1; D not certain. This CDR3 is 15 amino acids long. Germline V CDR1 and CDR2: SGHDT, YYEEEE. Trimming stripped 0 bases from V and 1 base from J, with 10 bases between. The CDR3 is CASSLDPFPNTEAFF. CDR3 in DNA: TGTGCCAGCAGCTTGGACCCGTTCCCGAACACTGAAGCTTTCTTT.

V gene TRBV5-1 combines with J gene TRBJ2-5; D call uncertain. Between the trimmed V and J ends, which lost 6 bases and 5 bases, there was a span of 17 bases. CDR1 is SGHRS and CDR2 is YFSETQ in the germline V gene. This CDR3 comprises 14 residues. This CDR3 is CASTRIAGDETQYF. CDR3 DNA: TGCGCCAGCACCCGAATTGCTGGAGACGAGACCCAGTACTTC. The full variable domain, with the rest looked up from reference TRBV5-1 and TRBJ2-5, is KAGVTQTPRYLIKTRGQQVTLSCSPISGHRSVSWYQQTPGQGLQFLFEYFSETQRNKGNFPGRFSGRQFSNSRSEMNVSTLELGDSALYLCASTRIAGDETQYFGPGTRLLVL.

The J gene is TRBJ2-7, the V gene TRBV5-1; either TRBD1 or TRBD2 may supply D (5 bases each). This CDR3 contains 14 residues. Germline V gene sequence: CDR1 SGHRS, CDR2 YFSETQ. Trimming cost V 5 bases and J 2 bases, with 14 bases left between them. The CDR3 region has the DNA TGCGCCAGCAGGGCCGGGACGGTCCCCTACGAGCAGTACTTC. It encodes CASRAGTVPYEQYF.

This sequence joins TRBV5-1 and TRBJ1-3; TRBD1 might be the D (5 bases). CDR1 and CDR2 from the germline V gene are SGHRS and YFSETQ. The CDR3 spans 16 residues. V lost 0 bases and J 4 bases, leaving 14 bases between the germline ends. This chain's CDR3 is CASSLAGQGLGNTIYF. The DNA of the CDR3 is TGCGCCAGCAGCTTGGCCGGGCAGGGCCTCGGAAACACCATATATTTT.

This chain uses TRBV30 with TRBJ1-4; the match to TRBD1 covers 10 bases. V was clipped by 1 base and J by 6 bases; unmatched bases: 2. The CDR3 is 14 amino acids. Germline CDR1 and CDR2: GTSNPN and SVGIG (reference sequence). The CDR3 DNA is TGTGCCTGGAGTGGGACAGGGGGGGATGAAAAACTGTTTTTT. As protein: CAWSGTGGDEKLFF. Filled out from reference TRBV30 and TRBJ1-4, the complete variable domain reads SQTIHQWPATLVQPVGSPLSLECTVEGTSNPNLYWYRQAAGRGLQLLFYSVGIGQISSEVPQNLSASRPQDRQFILSSKKLLLSDSGFYLCAWSGTGGDEKLFFGSGTQLSVL.

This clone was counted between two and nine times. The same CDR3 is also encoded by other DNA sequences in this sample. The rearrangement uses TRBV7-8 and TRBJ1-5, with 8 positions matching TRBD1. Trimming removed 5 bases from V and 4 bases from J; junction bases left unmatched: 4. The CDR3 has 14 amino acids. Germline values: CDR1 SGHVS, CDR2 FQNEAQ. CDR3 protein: CASSRTGINQPQHF. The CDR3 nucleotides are TGTGCCAGCAGCAGGACAGGGATAAATCAGCCCCAGCATTTT.

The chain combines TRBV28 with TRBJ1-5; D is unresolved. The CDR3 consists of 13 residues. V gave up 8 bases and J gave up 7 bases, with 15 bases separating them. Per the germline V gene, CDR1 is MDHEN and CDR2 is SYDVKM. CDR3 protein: CASFNVIGQPQHF. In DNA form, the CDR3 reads TGTGCCAGCTTCAATGTTATAGGACAGCCCCAGCATTTT.

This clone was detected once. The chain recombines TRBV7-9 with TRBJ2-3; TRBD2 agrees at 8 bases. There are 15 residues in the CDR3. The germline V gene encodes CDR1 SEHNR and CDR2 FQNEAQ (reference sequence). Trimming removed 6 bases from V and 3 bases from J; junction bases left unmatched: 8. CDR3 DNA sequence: TGTGCCAGCAGACCTGCGGGACTAGTAACAGATACGCAGTATTTT. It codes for CASRPAGLVTDTQYF.

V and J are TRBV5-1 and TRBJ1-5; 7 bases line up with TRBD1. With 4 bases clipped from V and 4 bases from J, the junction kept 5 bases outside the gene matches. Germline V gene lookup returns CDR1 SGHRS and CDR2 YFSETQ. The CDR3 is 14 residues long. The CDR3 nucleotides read TGCGCCAGCAGCGAACAGGGGCCTAATCAGCCCCAGCATTTT. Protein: CASSEQGPNQPQHF.

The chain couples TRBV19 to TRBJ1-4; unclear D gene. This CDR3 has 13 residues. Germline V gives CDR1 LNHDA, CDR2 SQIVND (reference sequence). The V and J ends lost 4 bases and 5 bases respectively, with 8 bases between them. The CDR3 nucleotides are TGTGCCAGTAGTAGTTCTGTGAATGAAAAACTGTTTTTT. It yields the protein CASSSSVNEKLFF. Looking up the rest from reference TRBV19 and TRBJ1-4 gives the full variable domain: DGGITQSPKYLFRKEGQNVTLSCEQNLNHDAMYWYRQDPGQGLRLIYYSQIVNDFQKGDIAEGYSVSREKKESFPLTVTSAQKNPTAFYLCASSSSVNEKLFFGSGTQLSVL.

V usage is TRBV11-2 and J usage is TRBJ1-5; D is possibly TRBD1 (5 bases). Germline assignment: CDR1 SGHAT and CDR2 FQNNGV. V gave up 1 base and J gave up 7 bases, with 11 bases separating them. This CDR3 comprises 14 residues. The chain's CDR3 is CASSLGGPPQPQHF. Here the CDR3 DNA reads TGTGCCAGCAGCTTAGGGGGCCCACCCCAGCCCCAGCATTTT. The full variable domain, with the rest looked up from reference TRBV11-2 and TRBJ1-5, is EAGVAQSPRYKIIEKRQSVAFWCNPISGHATLYWYQQILGQGPKLLIQFQNNGVVDDSQLPKDRFSAERLKGVDSTLKIQPAKLEDSAVYLCASSLGGPPQPQHFGDGTRLSIL.

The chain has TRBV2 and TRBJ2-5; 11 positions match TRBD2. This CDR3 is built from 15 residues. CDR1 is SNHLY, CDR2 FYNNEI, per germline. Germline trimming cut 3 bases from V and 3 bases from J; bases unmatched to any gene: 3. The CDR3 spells CASSEVSGREETQYF. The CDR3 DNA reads TGTGCCAGCAGTGAGGTTAGCGGGAGGGAAGAGACCCAGTACTTC.

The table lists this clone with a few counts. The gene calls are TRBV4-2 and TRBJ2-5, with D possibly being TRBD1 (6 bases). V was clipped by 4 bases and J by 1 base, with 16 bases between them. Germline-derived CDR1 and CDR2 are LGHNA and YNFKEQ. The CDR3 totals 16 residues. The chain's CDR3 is CASSPGVRRTQETQYF. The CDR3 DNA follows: TGTGCCAGCAGCCCAGGGGTGCGCCGTACCCAAGAGACCCAGTACTTC.

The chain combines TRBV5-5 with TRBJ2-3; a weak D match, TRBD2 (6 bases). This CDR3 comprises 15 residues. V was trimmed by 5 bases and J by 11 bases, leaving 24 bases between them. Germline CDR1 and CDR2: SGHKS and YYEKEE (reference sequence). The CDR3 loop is CASRPPGLAHVGQYF. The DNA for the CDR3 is TGTGCCAGCAGACCACCGGGACTGGCCCACGTCGGGCAGTATTTT.

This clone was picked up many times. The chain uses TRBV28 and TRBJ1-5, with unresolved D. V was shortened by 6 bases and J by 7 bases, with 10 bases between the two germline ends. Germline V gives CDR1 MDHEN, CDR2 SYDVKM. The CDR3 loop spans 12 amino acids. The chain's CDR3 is CASRVAGQPQHF. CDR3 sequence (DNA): TGTGCCAGCAGGGTCGCGGGGCAGCCCCAGCATTTT.

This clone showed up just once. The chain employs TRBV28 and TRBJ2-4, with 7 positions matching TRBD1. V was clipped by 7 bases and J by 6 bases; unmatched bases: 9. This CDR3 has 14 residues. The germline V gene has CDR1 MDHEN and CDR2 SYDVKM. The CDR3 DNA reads TGTGCCAGCACCTACAGGGGTGGTGGAAACATTCAGTACTTC. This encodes CASTYRGGGNIQYF.

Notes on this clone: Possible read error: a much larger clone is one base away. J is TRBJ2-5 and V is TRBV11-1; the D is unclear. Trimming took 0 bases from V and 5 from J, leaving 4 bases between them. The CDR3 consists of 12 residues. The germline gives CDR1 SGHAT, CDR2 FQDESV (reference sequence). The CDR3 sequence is CASSLAGETQYF. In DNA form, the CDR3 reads TGTGCCAGCAGCTTAGCTGGGGAGACCCAGTACTTC.

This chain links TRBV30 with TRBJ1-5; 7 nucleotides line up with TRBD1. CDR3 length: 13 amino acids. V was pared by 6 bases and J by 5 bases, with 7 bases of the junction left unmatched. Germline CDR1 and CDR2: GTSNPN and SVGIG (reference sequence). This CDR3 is CACAGTADQPQHF. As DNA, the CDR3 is TGTGCCTGTGCCGGGACAGCTGATCAGCCCCAGCATTTT.

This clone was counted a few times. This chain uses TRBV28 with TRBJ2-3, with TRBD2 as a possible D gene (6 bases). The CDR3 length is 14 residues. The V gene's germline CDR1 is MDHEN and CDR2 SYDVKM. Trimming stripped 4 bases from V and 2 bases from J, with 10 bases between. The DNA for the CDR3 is TGTGCCAGCAGTTCGACTAGGAACACAGATACGCAGTATTTT. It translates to CASSSTRNTDTQYF.